These T cell receptor beta chains were read from a single sample in a study of blood T cell repertoires in COVID-19. Sequenced by immunoSEQ multiplex PCR; TCRdb stores in-frame clones only, minus some. The sample yields about 200,000 clones, 80% to 90% seen once. Input material: peripheral blood. The receptor set was obtained from a man older than 75 with acute or convalescent COVID-19. The CDR3 runs from the conserved cysteine through the conserved F or W. The D gene is left open where the match is weak. The size field is filled for only some rows; it gives once, few, many or a size class.

size,J,V,D,DNA,CDR3
-,TRBJ1-6,TRBV6-6,-,TGTGCCAGCAGTTACACACCATCGACGGGAAATTCACCCCTCCACTTT,CASSYTPSTGNSPLHF
-,TRBJ2-1,TRBV6-5,TRBD1,TGTGCCAGCAGCCTTTCGACAGGGCCGTTGAATGAGCAGTTCTTC,CASSLSTGPLNEQFF
-,TRBJ1-1,TRBV19,-,TGTGCCAGTAGTATTAGTCAGGCGAACACTGAAGCTTTCTTT,CASSISQANTEAFF
-,TRBJ1-2,TRBV5-6,-,TGTGCCAGCTCCCGTGGGCACGTTAACTATGGCTACACCTTC,CASSRGHVNYGYTF
-,TRBJ1-5,TRBV2,-,TGTGCCAGCAACGACGGGAGCAATCAGCCCCAGCATTTT,CASNDGSNQPQHF
once,TRBJ1-2,TRBV6-5,TRBD1,TGTGCCAGCAGCACCGGGACAGCCTATGGCTACACCTTC,CASSTGTAYGYTF
-,TRBJ2-5,TRBV19,TRBD2,TGTGCCAGTAGTATAGGTATAGCGGGAGGGCAAGAGACCCAGTACTTC,CASSIGIAGGQETQYF
-,TRBJ2-3,TRBV5-1,-,TGCGCCAGCAGCCCCAGGGTACTCGCAGATACGCAGTATTTT,CASSPRVLADTQYF
-,TRBJ1-2,TRBV30,-,TGTGCCTGGACTCAGGACACAACAGGCAATGGCTACACCTTC,CAWTQDTTGNGYTF
-,TRBJ2-1,TRBV19,-,TGTGCCAGTAGTATAGGCCTAATCTCCTACAATGAGCAGTTCTTC,CASSIGLISYNEQFF
once,TRBJ1-2,TRBV4-1,-,TGCGCCAGCAGCCAGGGAGGAGCAAACTATGGCTACACCTTC,CASSQGGANYGYTF
-,TRBJ1-3,TRBV10-3,-,TGTGCCATCAGTGAGGTCGTTGGAAACACCATATATTTT,CAISEVVGNTIYF
-,TRBJ1-1,TRBV6-1,-,TGTGCCAGCATGAAACAGGGCGGGAACACTGAAGCTTTCTTT,CASMKQGGNTEAFF
-,TRBJ1-1,TRBV9,-,TGTGCCAGCAGCGTAGGTCTCCGTTCGGACACTGAAGCTTTCTTT,CASSVGLRSDTEAFF
-,TRBJ2-5,TRBV15,-,TGTGCCACCAGCAGAGATATAGGGGCGGAGACCCAGTACTTC,CATSRDIGAETQYF
-,TRBJ1-6,TRBV30,-,TGTGCCTGGAGTGAACAGGTCTCAATTCCACCCCTCCACTTT,CAWSEQVSIPPLHF
few,TRBJ1-4,TRBV5-4,-,TGTGCCAGCAGCTCTACAGAGACAACTAATGAAAAACTGTTTTTT,CASSSTETTNEKLFF
-,TRBJ2-7,TRBV28,-,TGTGCCAGCAGTTTACGCGGCCTCAGGGGATACGAGCAGTACTTC,CASSLRGLRGYEQYF
-,TRBJ2-4,TRBV29-1,TRBD1,TGCAGCGCAGCCTTAACAGGGGTGGTAGCCAAAAACATTCAGTACTTC,CSAALTGVVAKNIQYF
-,TRBJ2-5,TRBV5-6,-,TGTGCCAGCAGCTTGGGTGGAGAGGAGACCCAGTACTTC,CASSLGGEETQYF
-,TRBJ1-1,TRBV20-1,-,TGCAGTGCTAGTCCCGACAGCCTCCCCGGAGCTTTCTTT,CSASPDSLPGAFF
-,TRBJ1-6,TRBV12-3/TRBV12-4,-,TGTGCCAGCAGTTTCCGACAGAATTCACCCCTCCACTTT,CASSFRQNSPLHF
few,TRBJ1-5,TRBV28,-,TGTGCCAGCACCTCTCAGGGTAATCAGCCCCAGCATTTT,CASTSQGNQPQHF
-,TRBJ2-7,TRBV11-3,TRBD1,TGTGCCAGCAGCTTAGTTGGGACAGGGATCTCCGAGCAGTACTTC,CASSLVGTGISEQYF
-,TRBJ1-2,TRBV28,TRBD1,TGTGCCAGCAGCCCGGGGACAGGGGGCTTCTATGGCTACACCTTC,CASSPGTGGFYGYTF
-,TRBJ2-2,TRBV18,-,TGTGCCAGCTCACCAGGGGCGACGAACACCGGGGAGCTGTTTTTT,CASSPGATNTGELFF